Here is one T cell receptor beta chain with its context. This entry comes from a study of blood T cell repertoires in COVID-19. Study-wide context: Specimens from acute and convalescent COVID-19 originated in the United States, Italy and Spain. The analysed material was cDNA or gDNA that came from T cells, B-cell-depleted T cells, or PBMCs.

The Seattle patients, enrolled during active infection, were followed longitudinally. V was pared by 7 bases and J by 7 bases, with 8 bases of the junction left unmatched. Germline CDR1 reads MDHEN; CDR2 reads SYDVKM. The CDR3 length is 16 residues. Original data processing: Scientists estimated how many nucleated cells there were by amplifying reference gene primers. Assay used: immunoSEQ multiplex PCR; TCRdb lists only in-frame clones, some missing. D and trimming come from the DNA, and the V and J calls and clone size come from that table. The repertoire includes hundreds of thousands of clones, approximately 88% of them detected once, and roughly 6% sits in the top ten.

The clonotype was recovered from a woman in her twenties or thirties with COVID-19, enrolled during active disease. Sequencing was performed on peripheral blood. The chain uses TRBV28 and TRBJ2-2, with 14 bases that match TRBD2. For the CDR3, the DNA is TGTGCCAGCAACAGGGGACTAGCGGGAGTCAGCGGGGAGCTGTTTTTT. It encodes CASNRGLAGVSGELFF.